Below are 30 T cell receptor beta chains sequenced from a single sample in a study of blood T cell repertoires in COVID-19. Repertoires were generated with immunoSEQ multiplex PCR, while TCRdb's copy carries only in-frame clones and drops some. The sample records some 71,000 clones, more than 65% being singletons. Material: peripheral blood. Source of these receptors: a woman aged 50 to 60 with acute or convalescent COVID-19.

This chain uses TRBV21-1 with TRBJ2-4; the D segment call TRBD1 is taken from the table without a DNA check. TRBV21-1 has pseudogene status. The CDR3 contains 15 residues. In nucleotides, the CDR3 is TGTGCCAGCAGCAACCCCCACAAGCAGGGAAACATTCAGTACTTC. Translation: CASSNPHKQGNIQYF.

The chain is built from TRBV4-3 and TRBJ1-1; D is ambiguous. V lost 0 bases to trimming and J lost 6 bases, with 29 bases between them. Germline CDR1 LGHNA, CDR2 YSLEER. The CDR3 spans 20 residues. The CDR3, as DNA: TGCGCCAGCAGCCAAGATTTGGGTTCATCGGGGTGGACCGTAGGCTCTGAAGCTTTCTTT. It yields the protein CASSQDLGSSGWTVGSEAFF.

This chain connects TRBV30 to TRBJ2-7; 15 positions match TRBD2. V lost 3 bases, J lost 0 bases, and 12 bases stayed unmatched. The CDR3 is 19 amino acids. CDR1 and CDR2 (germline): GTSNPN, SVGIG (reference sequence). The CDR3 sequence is CAWRPPYGTSGGTSYEQYF. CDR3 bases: TGTGCCTGGAGGCCCCCCTACGGGACTAGCGGGGGGACCTCCTACGAGCAGTACTTC. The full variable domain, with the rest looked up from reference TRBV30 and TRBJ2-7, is SQTIHQWPATLVQPVGSPLSLECTVEGTSNPNLYWYRQAAGRGLQLLFYSVGIGQISSEVPQNLSASRPQDRQFILSSKKLLLSDSGFYLCAWRPPYGTSGGTSYEQYFGPGTRLTVT.

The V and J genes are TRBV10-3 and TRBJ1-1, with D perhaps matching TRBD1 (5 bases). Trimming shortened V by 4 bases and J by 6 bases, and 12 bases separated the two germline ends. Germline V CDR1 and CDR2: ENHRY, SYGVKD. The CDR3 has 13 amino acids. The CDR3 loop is CAISGLQGAEAFF. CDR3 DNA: TGTGCCATCAGTGGCCTTCAGGGCGCTGAAGCTTTCTTT.

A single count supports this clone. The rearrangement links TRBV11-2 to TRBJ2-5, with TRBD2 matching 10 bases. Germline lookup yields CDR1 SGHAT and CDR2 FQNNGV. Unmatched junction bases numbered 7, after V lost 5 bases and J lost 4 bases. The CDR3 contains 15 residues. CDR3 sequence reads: CASSQSGGARETQYF. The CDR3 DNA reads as TGTGCCAGCAGCCAGAGCGGGGGGGCCCGAGAGACCCAGTACTTC. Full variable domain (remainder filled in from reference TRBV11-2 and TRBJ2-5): EAGVAQSPRYKIIEKRQSVAFWCNPISGHATLYWYQQILGQGPKLLIQFQNNGVVDDSQLPKDRFSAERLKGVDSTLKIQPAKLEDSAVYLCASSQSGGARETQYFGPGTRLLVL.

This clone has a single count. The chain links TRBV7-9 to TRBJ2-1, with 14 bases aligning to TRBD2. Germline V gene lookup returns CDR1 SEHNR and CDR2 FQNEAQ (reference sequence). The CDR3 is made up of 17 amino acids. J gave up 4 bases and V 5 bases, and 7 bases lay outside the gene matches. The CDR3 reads CASSPGLAGAIYNEQFF. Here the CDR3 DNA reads TGTGCCAGCAGCCCGGGACTAGCGGGGGCCATTTACAATGAGCAGTTCTTC.

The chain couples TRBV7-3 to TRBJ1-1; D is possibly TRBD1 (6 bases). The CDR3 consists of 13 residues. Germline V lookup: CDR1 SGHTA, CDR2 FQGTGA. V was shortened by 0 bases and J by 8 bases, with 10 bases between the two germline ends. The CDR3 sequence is CASSLTGGLEAFF. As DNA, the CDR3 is TGTGCCAGCAGCTTAACCGGGGGGCTCGAAGCTTTCTTT. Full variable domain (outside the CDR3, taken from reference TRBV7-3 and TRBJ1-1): GAGVSQTPSNKVTEKGKYVELRCDPISGHTALYWYRQSLGQGPEFLIYFQGTGAADDSGLPNDRFFAVRPEGSVSTLKIQRTERGDSAVYLCASSLTGGLEAFFGQGTRLTVV.

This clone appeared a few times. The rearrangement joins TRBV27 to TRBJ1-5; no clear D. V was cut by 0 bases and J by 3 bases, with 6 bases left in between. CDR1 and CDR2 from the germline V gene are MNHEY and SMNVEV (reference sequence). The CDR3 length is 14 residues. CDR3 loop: CASSLSTPNQPQHF. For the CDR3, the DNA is TGTGCCAGCAGTTTATCGACACCCAATCAGCCCCAGCATTTT.

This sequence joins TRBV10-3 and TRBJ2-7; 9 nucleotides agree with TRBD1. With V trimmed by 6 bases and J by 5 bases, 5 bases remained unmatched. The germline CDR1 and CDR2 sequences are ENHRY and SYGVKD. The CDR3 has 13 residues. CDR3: CAIRTGTGHEQYF. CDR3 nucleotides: TGTGCCATCAGAACCGGGACAGGGCACGAGCAGTACTTC.

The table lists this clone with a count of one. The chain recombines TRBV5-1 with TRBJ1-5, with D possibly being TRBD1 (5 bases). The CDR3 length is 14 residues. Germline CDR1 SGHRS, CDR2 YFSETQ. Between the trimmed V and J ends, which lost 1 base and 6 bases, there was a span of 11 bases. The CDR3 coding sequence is TGCGCCAGCAGCTTGTCAGGGTCGGGTCAGCCCCAGCATTTT. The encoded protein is CASSLSGSGQPQHF.

The CDR3 nucleotides are TGTGCCAGTAGTATAGTAGCCGGGAGCGGGGATACGCAGTATTTT. Its protein is CASSIVAGSGDTQYF. The chain has TRBV19 and TRBJ2-3, with D maybe TRBD2 (6 bases). This CDR3 is 15 amino acids long. V lost 1 base and J 6 bases, leaving 14 bases between the germline ends. Germline V gene sequence: CDR1 LNHDA, CDR2 SQIVND (reference sequence). The variable domain in full, with the rest retrieved from reference TRBV19 and TRBJ2-3, is DGGITQSPKYLFRKEGQNVTLSCEQNLNHDAMYWYRQDPGQGLRLIYYSQIVNDFQKGDIAEGYSVSREKKESFPLTVTSAQKNPTAFYLCASSIVAGSGDTQYFGPGTRLTVL.

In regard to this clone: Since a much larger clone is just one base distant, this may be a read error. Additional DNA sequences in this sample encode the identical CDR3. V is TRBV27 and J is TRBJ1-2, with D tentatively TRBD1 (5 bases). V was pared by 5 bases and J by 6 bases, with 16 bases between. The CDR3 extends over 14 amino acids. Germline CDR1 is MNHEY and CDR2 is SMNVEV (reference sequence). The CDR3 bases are TGTGCCAGCAGTCACATACAAGGGGCGAATGGCTACACCTTC. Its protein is CASSHIQGANGYTF.

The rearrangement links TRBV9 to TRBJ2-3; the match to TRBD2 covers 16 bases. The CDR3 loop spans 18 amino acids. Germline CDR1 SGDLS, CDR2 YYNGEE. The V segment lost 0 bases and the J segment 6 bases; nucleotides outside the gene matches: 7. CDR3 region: CASSVEGLAGGFVDTQYF. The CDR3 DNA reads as TGTGCCAGCAGCGTAGAGGGACTAGCGGGAGGGTTTGTGGATACGCAGTATTTT.

The CDR3: CASGQGTDTQYF. The CDR3 DNA sequence: TGTGCCAGCGGACAGGGCACAGATACGCAGTATTTT. The rearrangement uses TRBV3-1 (or the pseudogene TRBV3-2) and TRBJ2-3; TRBD1 aligns across 7 bases. The CDR3 totals 12 residues. CDR1 LGHDT and CDR2 YNNKEL come from the germline V gene (reference sequence). J was trimmed by 1 base and V by 8 bases; bases with no gene match: 0.

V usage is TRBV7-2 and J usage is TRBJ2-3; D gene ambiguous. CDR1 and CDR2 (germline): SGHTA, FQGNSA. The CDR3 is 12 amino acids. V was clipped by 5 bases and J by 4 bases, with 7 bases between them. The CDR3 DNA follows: TGTGCCAGCAGCCCGTATGCAGATACGCAGTATTTT. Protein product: CASSPYADTQYF.

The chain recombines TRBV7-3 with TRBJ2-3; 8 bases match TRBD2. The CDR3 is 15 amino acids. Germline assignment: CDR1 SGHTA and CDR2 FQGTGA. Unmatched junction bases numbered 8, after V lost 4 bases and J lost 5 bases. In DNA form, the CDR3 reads TGTGCCAGCAGCTCGGGGGGGCCGGTACGAGATACGCAGTATTTT. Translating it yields CASSSGGPVRDTQYF.

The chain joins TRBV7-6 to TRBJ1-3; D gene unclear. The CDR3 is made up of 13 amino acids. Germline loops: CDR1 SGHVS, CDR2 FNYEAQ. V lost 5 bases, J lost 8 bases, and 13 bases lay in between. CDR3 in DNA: TGTGCCAGCAGCGAATGGAGGCGGGACACCATATATTTT. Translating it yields CASSEWRRDTIYF.

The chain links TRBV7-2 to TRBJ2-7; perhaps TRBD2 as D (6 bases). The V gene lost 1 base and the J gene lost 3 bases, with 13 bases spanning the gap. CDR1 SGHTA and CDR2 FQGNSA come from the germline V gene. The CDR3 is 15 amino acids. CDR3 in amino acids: CASSLGPSDSYEQYF. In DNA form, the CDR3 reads TGTGCCAGCAGCTTAGGTCCTAGCGACAGCTACGAGCAGTACTTC.

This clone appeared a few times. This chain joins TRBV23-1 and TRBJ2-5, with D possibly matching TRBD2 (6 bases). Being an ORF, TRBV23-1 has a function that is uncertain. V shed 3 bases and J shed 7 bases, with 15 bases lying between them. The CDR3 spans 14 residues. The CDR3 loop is CASSQVREVGTQYF. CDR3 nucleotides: TGCGCCAGCAGTCAGGTCAGGGAGGTCGGGACCCAGTACTTC.

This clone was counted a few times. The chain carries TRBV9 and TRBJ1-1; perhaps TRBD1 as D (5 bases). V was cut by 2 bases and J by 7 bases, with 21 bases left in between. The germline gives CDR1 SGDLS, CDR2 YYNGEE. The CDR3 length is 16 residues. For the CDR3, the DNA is TGTGCCAGCAGCGTGGGAACTAGGATCGGGGGGGATGAAGCTTTCTTT. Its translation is CASSVGTRIGGDEAFF.

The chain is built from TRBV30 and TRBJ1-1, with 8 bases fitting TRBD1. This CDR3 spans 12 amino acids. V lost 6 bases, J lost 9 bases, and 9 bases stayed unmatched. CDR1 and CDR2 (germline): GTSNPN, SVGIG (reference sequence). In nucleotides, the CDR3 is TGTGCCTGCGGTGTCGGACAGGGTAAAGCTTTCTTT. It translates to CACGVGQGKAFF.

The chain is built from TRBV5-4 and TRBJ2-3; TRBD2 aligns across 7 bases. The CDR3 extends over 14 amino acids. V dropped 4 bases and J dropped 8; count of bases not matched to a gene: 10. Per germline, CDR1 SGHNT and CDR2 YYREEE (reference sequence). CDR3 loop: CASSAGIAGGTQYF. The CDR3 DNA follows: TGTGCCAGCAGCGCGGGAATAGCGGGTGGTACGCAGTATTTT.

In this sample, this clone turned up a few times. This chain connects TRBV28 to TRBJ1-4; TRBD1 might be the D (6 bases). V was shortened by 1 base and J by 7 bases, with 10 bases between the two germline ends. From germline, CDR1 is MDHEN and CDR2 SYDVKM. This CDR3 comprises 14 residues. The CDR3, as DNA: TGTGCCAGCAGTTTATCGGGGGGCGCTGAAAAACTGTTTTTT. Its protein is CASSLSGGAEKLFF.

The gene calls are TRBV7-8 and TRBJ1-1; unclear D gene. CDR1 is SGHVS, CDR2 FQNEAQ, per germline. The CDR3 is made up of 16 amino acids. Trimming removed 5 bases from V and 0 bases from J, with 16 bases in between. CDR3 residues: CASSVNTGSLNTEAFF. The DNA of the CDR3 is TGTGCCAGCAGCGTCAACACGGGAAGCTTGAACACTGAAGCTTTCTTT.

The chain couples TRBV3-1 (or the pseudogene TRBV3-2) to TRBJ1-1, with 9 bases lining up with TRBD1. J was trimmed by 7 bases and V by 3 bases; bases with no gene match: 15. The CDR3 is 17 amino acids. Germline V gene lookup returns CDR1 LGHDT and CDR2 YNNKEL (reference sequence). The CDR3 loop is CASSQDRRQGEIGEAFF. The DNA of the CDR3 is TGTGCCAGCAGCCAGGACCGCCGACAGGGGGAGATAGGTGAAGCTTTCTTT.

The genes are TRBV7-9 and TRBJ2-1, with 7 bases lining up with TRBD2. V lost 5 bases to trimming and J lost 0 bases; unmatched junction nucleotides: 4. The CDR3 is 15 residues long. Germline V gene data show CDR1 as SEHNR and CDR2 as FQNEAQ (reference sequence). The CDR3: CASSITSDSYNEQFF. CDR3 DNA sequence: TGTGCCAGCAGCATTACTAGCGACTCCTACAATGAGCAGTTCTTC.

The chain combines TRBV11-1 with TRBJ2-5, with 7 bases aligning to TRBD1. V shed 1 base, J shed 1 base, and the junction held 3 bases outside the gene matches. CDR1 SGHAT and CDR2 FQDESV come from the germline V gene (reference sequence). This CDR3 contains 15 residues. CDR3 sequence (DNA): TGTGCCAGCAGCTTAGGGTCAGGGGGCCAAGAGACCCAGTACTTC. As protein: CASSLGSGGQETQYF.

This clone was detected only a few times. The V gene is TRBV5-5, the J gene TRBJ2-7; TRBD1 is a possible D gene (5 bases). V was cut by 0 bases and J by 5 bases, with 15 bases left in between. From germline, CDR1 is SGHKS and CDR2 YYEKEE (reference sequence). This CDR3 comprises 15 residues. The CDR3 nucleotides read TGTGCCAGCAGCTTGGGGCCAGGGAAGACGGACGAGCAGTACTTC. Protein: CASSLGPGKTDEQYF. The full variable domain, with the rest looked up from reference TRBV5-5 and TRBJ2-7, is DAGVTQSPTHLIKTRGQQVTLRCSPISGHKSVSWYQQVLGQGPQFIFQYYEKEERGRGNFPDRFSARQFPNYSSELNVNALLLGDSALYLCASSLGPGKTDEQYFGPGTRLTVT.

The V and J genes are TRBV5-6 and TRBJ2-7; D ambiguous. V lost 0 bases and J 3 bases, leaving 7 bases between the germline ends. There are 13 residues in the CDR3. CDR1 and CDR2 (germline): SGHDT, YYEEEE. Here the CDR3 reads CASSLELNYEQYF. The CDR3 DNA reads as TGTGCCAGCAGCTTGGAGCTAAACTACGAGCAGTACTTC.

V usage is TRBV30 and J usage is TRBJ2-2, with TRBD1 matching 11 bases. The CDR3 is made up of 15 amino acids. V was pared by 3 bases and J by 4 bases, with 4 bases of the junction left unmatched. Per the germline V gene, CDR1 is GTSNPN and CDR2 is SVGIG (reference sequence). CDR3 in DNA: TGTGCCTGGAGCGCCGGGACAGGGGGCACCGGGGAGCTGTTTTTT. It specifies CAWSAGTGGTGELFF.